The TCR beta chain described here comes from a study of cytomegalovirus exposure and HLA in healthy donors. V gave up 2 bases and J gave up 0 bases, with 8 bases separating them. Germline V gene sequence: CDR1 LNHNV, CDR2 YYDKDF (reference sequence). This CDR3 is built from 14 residues. The primer mix had 60 Vbeta and 13 Jbeta primers. Assay used: immunoSEQ multiplex PCR; TCRdb lists only in-frame clones, some missing. This specimen shows about 160,000 clones; the ten leading clones hold about 1.2%. This TCR derives from a woman aged 60-75 years in good health and CMV-seronegative. Sequencing used PBMCs. The rearrangement joins TRBV15 to TRBJ2-7, with D possibly matching TRBD1 (5 bases). The CDR3 sequence is CATSRQGYSYEQYF. The CDR3 bases are TGTGCCACCAGCAGACAGGGATACTCCTACGAGCAGTACTTC.